Here is one T cell receptor (beta chain) with its context. The data belong to a study of blood T cell repertoires in COVID-19. Overall study context: Samples came from the United States, Italy and Spain, spanning acute and convalescent COVID-19. Nucleic acid was either cDNA or gDNA, and it came from T cells, B-cell-depleted T cells, or PBMCs.

Original processing methods: Estimation of nucleated cell counts was performed using reference gene primer amplification. Produced via immunoSEQ multiplex PCR; TCRdb's table is partial and in-frame only. Clonal size and the V and J genes are those of that table, whereas D and trimming came from the DNA. The sample consists of about 59,000 clones, approximately 80% of them appearing once. The germline V gene has CDR1 MDHEN and CDR2 SYDVKM. The CDR3 covers 18 residues. The junction had 15 bases not matched to a gene; V was cut back by 3 bases and J by 6 bases. This TCR derives from a man in his sixties with acute or convalescent COVID-19. Sequencing input: peripheral blood. The rearrangement links TRBV28 to TRBJ1-5, with 9 bases identical to TRBD1. For the CDR3, the DNA is TGTGCCAGCAGTTTCATGACCGGGACAGGGCTTTCGTTTCAGCCCCAGCATTTT. Protein sequence: CASSFMTGTGLSFQPQHF. Complete variable domain (other parts from reference TRBV28 and TRBJ1-5): DVKVTQSSRYLVKRTGEKVFLECVQDMDHENMFWYRQDPGLGLRLIYFSYDVKMKEKGDIPEGYSVSREKKERFSLILESASTNQTSMYLCASSFMTGTGLSFQPQHFGDGTRLSIL.